This T cell receptor (beta chain) was documented in a study of blood T cell repertoires in COVID-19. Per the study methods: By means of reference gene primer amplification, nucleated cell counts were estimated. Assay used: immunoSEQ multiplex PCR; TCRdb lists only in-frame clones, some missing. That table is the source of V, J and clone size, and D and trimming were worked out from the DNA. The sample carries around 41,000 clones, more than 85% recorded once. J lost 3 bases, V lost 3 bases, and 6 bases had no gene match. The CDR3 runs to 15 residues. The germline V gene encodes CDR1 DFQATT and CDR2 SNEGSKA (reference sequence).

The sample was peripheral blood. The sequence was obtained from a human donor in a cohort sampled during active COVID-19. The chain recombines TRBV20-1 with TRBJ2-7, with 12 bases matching TRBD2. CDR3 nucleotide sequence: TGCAGTGCTAGTACTAGCGGGGGGTATTTCTACGAGCAGTACTTC. Translating it yields CSASTSGGYFYEQYF.